A selection of T cell receptor beta chains follows, all from one sample in a study of cytomegalovirus exposure and HLA in healthy donors. The repertoire was sequenced with immunoSEQ multiplex PCR; TCRdb's copy has only in-frame clones and lacks some. Counted here are around 100,000 clones, over 65% occurring once; the ten biggest clones make up around 5%. Sequenced: PBMCs. These receptors were obtained from a female donor in good health and CMV-seropositive. Each CDR3 is given with its conserved first and last residue. A D gene is named only where the DNA matches it firmly. Rows give clone size only sometimes, using once, few, many, or a class for an expanded clone.

D: TRBD1; size: .; J: TRBJ1-5; V: TRBV7-6; DNA: TGTGCCAGCAGCACATCGCCGGGACAGATCCCCAATCAGCCCCAGCATTTT; CDR3: CASSTSPGQIPNQPQHF
D: .; size: .; J: TRBJ1-3; V: TRBV18; DNA: TGTGCCAGCTCACCACCGGGCAGGGTTAAGGGAAACACCATATATTTT; CDR3: CASSPPGRVKGNTIYF
D: .; size: few; J: TRBJ2-7; V: TRBV28; DNA: TGTGCCAGCAGTTTAGATTTGTCTTTGAACTCCGAGCAGTACTTC; CDR3: CASSLDLSLNSEQYF
D: TRBD2; size: .; J: TRBJ2-1; V: TRBV19; DNA: TGTGCCAGTAGTATAGTTCCTCGGACTAGCGGGGGCCCCCGAAATGAGCAGTTCTTC; CDR3: CASSIVPRTSGGPRNEQFF
D: .; size: .; J: TRBJ2-4; V: TRBV13; DNA: TGTGCCAGCAGCCCACGTCCAGTGAGGGCCAAAAACATTCAGTACTTC; CDR3: CASSPRPVRAKNIQYF
D: TRBD1; size: .; J: TRBJ2-7; V: TRBV15; DNA: TGTGCCACCAGCAGAGGGGACAGGGTATACGAGCAGTACTTC; CDR3: CATSRGDRVYEQYF
D: TRBD1; size: .; J: TRBJ2-7; V: TRBV7-9; DNA: TGTTCCAGCAGCTCAAACCTCGGGACAGGGACCTACGAGCAGTACTTC; CDR3: CSSSSNLGTGTYEQYF
D: .; size: .; J: TRBJ1-5; V: TRBV6-5; DNA: TGTGCCAGCAGTCAGAGACAGCATCAGCCCCAGCATTTT; CDR3: CASSQRQHQPQHF
D: TRBD1; size: few; J: TRBJ2-7; V: TRBV30; DNA: TGTGCCTGGAGTAGAGGACAGGGCCCGAGGTTGCAGTACTTC; CDR3: CAWSRGQGPRLQYF
D: TRBD2; size: .; J: TRBJ2-1; V: TRBV5-1; DNA: TGCGCCAGCGGCCCTGGGACTAGAACCAATGAGCAGTTCTTC; CDR3: CASGPGTRTNEQFF
D: .; size: few; J: TRBJ1-3; V: TRBV5-5; DNA: TGTGCCAGCAGCTTGATCCCTTTCTCTGGAAACACCATATATTTT; CDR3: CASSLIPFSGNTIYF
D: .; size: .; J: TRBJ1-1; V: TRBV4-2; DNA: TGTGCCAGCAGCCAAGCCCCCCGCTCGGGGGGTGAAGCTTTCTTT; CDR3: CASSQAPRSGGEAFF
D: TRBD1; size: .; J: TRBJ2-5; V: TRBV6-1; DNA: TGTGCCAGCATTAGGGACAGGGGACAAGAGACCCAGTACTTC; CDR3: CASIRDRGQETQYF
D: .; size: .; J: TRBJ1-3; V: TRBV27; DNA: TGTGCCAGCAGTGACAGGTCCTCTGGAAACACCATATATTTT; CDR3: CASSDRSSGNTIYF
D: TRBD1; size: once; J: TRBJ2-1; V: TRBV7-6; DNA: TGTGCCAGCAGTCGCAGGGCGGGACAGGAAAAGTACAATGAGCAGTTCTTC; CDR3: CASSRRAGQEKYNEQFF
D: TRBD2; size: .; J: TRBJ2-1; V: TRBV11-3; DNA: TGTGCCAGCAGCTCGGGACTAGCTTCCTACAATGAGCAGTTCTTC; CDR3: CASSSGLASYNEQFF
D: TRBD2; size: .; J: TRBJ2-1; V: TRBV5-4; DNA: TGTGCCAGCAGCTACTCCGGGACTAGCGGGATGGGGTCCTACAATGAGCAGTTCTTC; CDR3: CASSYSGTSGMGSYNEQFF
D: .; size: .; J: TRBJ1-6; V: TRBV15; DNA: TGTGCCACCAGAGGGGAGGCAGGGTATTCACCCCTCCACTTT; CDR3: CATRGEAGYSPLHF
D: TRBD1; size: .; J: TRBJ2-7; V: TRBV13; DNA: TGTGCCAGCAGCGGCCGGTGGGTGACAGGGGGCTCCTACGAGCAGTACTTC; CDR3: CASSGRWVTGGSYEQYF
D: .; size: once; J: TRBJ2-2; V: TRBV6-6; DNA: TGTGTCAGCAGTTACGTGGCAGGGGTACGCGGGGAGCTGTTTTTT; CDR3: CVSSYVAGVRGELFF
D: .; size: .; J: TRBJ2-6; V: TRBV9; DNA: TGTGCCAGCAGCGTATGGACTTCTGGGGCCAACGTCCTGACTTTC; CDR3: CASSVWTSGANVLTF
D: TRBD2; size: .; J: TRBJ2-7; V: TRBV11-2; DNA: TGTGCCAGCAGACGACTAGCGGGGGACTCCTACGAGCAGTACTTC; CDR3: CASRRLAGDSYEQYF
D: TRBD1; size: .; J: TRBJ1-6; V: TRBV6-1; DNA: TGTGCCAGCAGTGGCGGGACAGGGGGTAATTCACCCCTCCACTTT; CDR3: CASSGGTGGNSPLHF